A selection of T cell receptor beta chains follows, all from one sample in a study of shared clonotypes between healthy human individuals. Profiling relied on immunoSEQ multiplex PCR, and the TCRdb table lists in-frame clones only, not all of them. The sample lists 2 million or so clones, about 95% occurring once. Sequencing was performed on naive CD8+ T cells sorted from blood. The receptors were sampled from a man in his late teens or twenties in good health. Each CDR3 is given without its conserved first and last residue. A clone size is listed for some rows: how often the clone was seen (once, few, many), or a class if it is expanded.

>TRBV7-9|-|TRBJ2-1
ASSPGHGLSYNEQF
>TRBV6-6|-|TRBJ2-5
ASSYPDQETQY
>TRBV7-9|-|TRBJ2-1
ASSIGQGAWNEQF
>TRBV28|-|TRBJ2-5
ASSFLRLQETQY
>TRBV5-1|once|TRBJ1-2
ARSLPGQTGYT
>TRBV5-6|-|TRBJ1-2
ASTSLNYGYT
>TRBV6-6|-|TRBJ2-3
ASSYLAGGPTDTQY
>TRBV9|-|TRBJ2-2
ASSVGPAPGELF
>TRBV13|-|TRBJ2-7
ASRLGQGYEQY
>TRBV28|-|TRBJ2-7
ASSPDRSYEQY
>TRBV5-1|-|TRBJ1-4
ASSLETDEKLF
>TRBV7-9|-|TRBJ2-3
ASSISTGTDTQY
>TRBV7-6|-|TRBJ2-1
ASSLLAGGYNEQF
>TRBV5-1|-|TRBJ2-7
ASSFHVNGGYEQY
>TRBV23-1|-|TRBJ1-6
ASSQFCGYNSPLH
>TRBV4-3|few|TRBJ1-3
ASSQDRVGTIY
>TRBV27|-|TRBJ2-2
ASSLEPTGVNTGELF
>TRBV14|few|TRBJ2-3
ASSLRTDSTDTQY
>TRBV6-5|-|TRBJ2-3
ASSHLAERTDTQY
>TRBV6-5|once|TRBJ2-7
ASRSLAGSSYEQY
>TRBV9|-|TRBJ2-3
ASSVGDRAGPDTQY
>TRBV2|-|TRBJ2-3
ASSEGSAGGLDDTQY
>TRBV13|-|TRBJ2-5
ASSPPGPHSAQY
>TRBV6-1|-|TRBJ2-7
ASSERGAYEQY
>TRBV18|-|TRBJ2-5
ASSRLAQETKY
>TRBV4-1|-|TRBJ2-7
ASSPDSQGAAYEQY
>TRBV15|-|TRBJ1-5
ATSREMEGDQPQH
>TRBV4-2|-|TRBJ1-2
ASSPAAQGGFDYGYT
>TRBV5-1|-|TRBJ2-2
ASTYNREGTGELF
>TRBV25-1|-|TRBJ2-5
ASSDRPEETQY
>TRBV19|few|TRBJ2-2
ASSITPTVTGELF
>TRBV7-9|-|TRBJ2-7
ASSLRGHYEQY
>TRBV21-1|-|TRBJ2-3
ASSYAARGSTDTQY